Following are 19 T cell receptor beta chains from one sample sequenced in a study of cytomegalovirus exposure and HLA in healthy donors. The PCR ran on 60 Vbeta and 13 Jbeta primers. Assay: immunoSEQ multiplex PCR; the TCRdb copy retains only in-frame clones and omits some. The table shows 80,000 to 130,000 clones, with 75% to 85% occurring only once. The sample consisted of PBMCs. The receptors were sampled from a woman aged 45-59 years in good health and CMV-seropositive.

V is TRBV10-1 and J is TRBJ2-3; no definite D call. Trimming cost V 8 bases and J 0 bases, with 18 bases left between them. The CDR3 contains 16 residues. Germline V gene data show CDR1 as WNHNN and CDR2 as SYGVQD (reference sequence). The CDR3 coding sequence is TGCGCCAGCCAAGGATCAGGAAATCCGAGCACAGATACGCAGTATTTT. Translation gives CASQGSGNPSTDTQYF.

The rearrangement joins TRBV19 to TRBJ1-1; D perhaps matches TRBD1 (6 bases). The V gene's germline CDR1 is LNHDA and CDR2 SQIVND (reference sequence). There are 12 residues in the CDR3. Trimming removed 7 bases from V and 1 base from J, with 7 bases in between. The CDR3 bases are TGTGCCAGTAAACAGGGGAACACTGAAGCTTTCTTT. Its protein is CASKQGNTEAFF.

The V and J genes are TRBV5-4 and TRBJ2-7; 14 positions agree with TRBD2. Germline V gene sequence: CDR1 SGHNT, CDR2 YYREEE (reference sequence). This CDR3 region has 16 residues. V lost 4 bases to trimming and J lost 4 bases; unmatched junction nucleotides: 7. CDR3 nucleotide sequence: TGTGCCAGCAGCCAGGGACTAGCGGGAGAACCTTACGAGCAGTACTTC. This encodes CASSQGLAGEPYEQYF.

This clone was detected only once. The chain links TRBV6-5 to TRBJ1-2, with 9 nucleotides matching TRBD1. Germline CDR1 reads MNHEY; CDR2 reads SVGAGI. V lost 0 bases and J lost 4; bases outside the gene matches: 6. The CDR3 has 16 amino acids. The CDR3 nucleotides are TGTGCCAGCAGTTACTCGGAACAGGGGGCGTTCTATGGCTACACCTTC. It codes for CASSYSEQGAFYGYTF.

CDR3 DNA: TGTGCCAGCTGGGGCCGAGGAGCTTTCTTT. Translating gives CASWGRGAFF. This sequence joins TRBV2 and TRBJ1-1; the D gene is possibly TRBD1 (5 bases). V was cut by 8 bases and J by 10 bases, with 11 bases left in between. Germline V gene data show CDR1 as SNHLY and CDR2 as FYNNEI. The CDR3 loop spans 10 amino acids.

The chain is built from TRBV27 and TRBJ1-1; 7 positions match TRBD1. Germline CDR1 MNHEY, CDR2 SMNVEV (reference sequence). The CDR3 is made up of 15 amino acids. The V and J ends lost 0 bases and 4 bases, in that order; junction bases with no gene match: 5. CDR3 amino acids: CASSLSPGGITEAFF. In DNA form, the CDR3 reads TGTGCCAGCAGTTTATCACCAGGGGGTATCACTGAAGCTTTCTTT.

This clone has a handful of counts. The V gene is TRBV19, the J gene TRBJ2-3; TRBD2 might be the D (5 bases). The ends were cut back, 2 bases at V and 1 base at J, with 16 bases in the middle. The CDR3 covers 17 residues. CDR1 is LNHDA, CDR2 SQIVND, per germline (reference sequence). CDR3 in DNA: TGTGCCAGTAGTATAAGTGGGGAGTATAGGGGCACAGATACGCAGTATTTT. Protein: CASSISGEYRGTDTQYF.

This clone was counted a single time. The rearrangement joins TRBV6-5 to TRBJ2-7, with TRBD1 matching 8 bases. CDR3 length: 11 amino acids. CDR1 MNHEY and CDR2 SVGAGI come from the germline V gene. The V gene end was trimmed by 5 bases and the J gene end by 6 bases; junction bases not matched to a gene: 0. The CDR3 DNA reads TGTGCCAGCAGTACAGGGGGCGAGCAGTACTTC. It translates to CASSTGGEQYF.

J is TRBJ1-2 and V is TRBV18, with D unresolved. The CDR3 contains 14 residues. The germline V gene encodes CDR1 KGHSH and CDR2 LQKENI. V dropped 6 bases and J dropped 6 bases, with 17 bases sitting between them. CDR3 residues: CASSKLRGWNGYTF. The CDR3 nucleotides are TGTGCCAGCTCTAAGTTGAGAGGGTGGAATGGCTACACCTTC. The complete variable domain, with remaining parts taken from reference TRBV18 and TRBJ1-2, reads NAGVMQNPRHLVRRRGQEARLRCSPMKGHSHVYWYRQLPEEGLKFMVYLQKENIIDESGMPKERFSAEFPKEGPSILRIQQVVRGDSAAYFCASSKLRGWNGYTFGSGTRLTVV.

The chain combines TRBV27 with TRBJ2-7, with TRBD2 matching over 9 bases. Per the germline V gene, CDR1 is MNHEY and CDR2 is SMNVEV (reference sequence). V was clipped by 7 bases and J by 6 bases; unmatched bases: 16. This CDR3 spans 16 amino acids. CDR3 region: CASKGSGSKTGGEQYF. Here the CDR3 DNA reads TGTGCCAGCAAGGGTAGCGGGAGTAAGACAGGTGGCGAGCAGTACTTC.

This sequence joins TRBV11-3 and TRBJ2-1; D not certain. V lost 6 bases and J lost 9, with 12 bases in between. This CDR3 is built from 12 residues. Germline values: CDR1 SGHNT, CDR2 YENEEA. CDR3 loop: CASRAGGGEQFF. Written as DNA, the CDR3 is TGTGCCAGCAGGGCCGGCGGCGGTGAGCAGTTCTTC.

This chain connects TRBV18 to TRBJ2-5; D not certain. Germline V gene data show CDR1 as KGHSH and CDR2 as LQKENI. CDR3 length: 15 residues. Trimming left V 4 bases short and J 5 bases short, with 17 bases between. The CDR3 DNA reads TGTGCCAGCTCACAAAATCCTCGGGTCACGGAGACCCAGTACTTC. Translation gives CASSQNPRVTETQYF.

The gene calls are TRBV5-1 and TRBJ2-5; 9 bases agree with TRBD2. V was clipped by 4 bases and J by 2 bases; unmatched bases: 6. The CDR3 totals 15 residues. Germline V CDR1 and CDR2: SGHRS, YFSETQ. The CDR3 here is CASSPRTSEQETQYF. The CDR3, as DNA: TGCGCCAGCAGCCCCAGGACTAGCGAACAAGAGACCCAGTACTTC.

This chain uses TRBV14 with TRBJ1-1, with a weak D call TRBD1 (5 bases). The V gene lost 4 bases and the J gene lost 0 bases, with 12 bases spanning the gap. The CDR3 is 15 residues long. Germline V gives CDR1 SGHDN, CDR2 FVKESK. CDR3 sequence reads: CASSLGAAMNTEAFF. The CDR3 coding sequence is TGTGCCAGCAGCCTAGGGGCGGCGATGAACACTGAAGCTTTCTTT.

V is TRBV14 and J is TRBJ1-1; D remains ambiguous. CDR1 is SGHDN, CDR2 FVKESK, per germline. The CDR3 is 12 amino acids. The V end was cut by 4 bases, the J end by 11 bases, with 14 bases between. CDR3 in amino acids: CASSLGGRAAFF. The CDR3 nucleotides are TGTGCCAGCAGCCTGGGAGGGCGCGCGGCTTTCTTT.

CDR3 nucleotide sequence: TGTGCCAGTAGTACGCTGGGGGCGGGAGGATTAGATACGCAGTATTTT. This codes for CASSTLGAGGLDTQYF. The V and J genes are TRBV19 and TRBJ2-3; 8 positions agree with TRBD2. From germline, CDR1 is LNHDA and CDR2 SQIVND (reference sequence). V was pared by 4 bases and J by 5 bases, with 11 bases of the junction left unmatched. The CDR3 consists of 16 residues.

This chain joins TRBV11-3 and TRBJ1-1; 8 nucleotides match TRBD1. The germline CDR1 and CDR2 sequences are SGHNT and YENEEA. The V and J ends lost 3 bases and 4 bases, in that order; junction bases with no gene match: 1. The CDR3 is 13 residues long. The CDR3 is CASSLDRATEAFF. The CDR3 nucleotides are TGTGCCAGCAGCTTGGACAGGGCCACTGAAGCTTTCTTT.

The chain employs TRBV5-6 and TRBJ2-7; TRBD2 is a possible D gene (6 bases). Trimming pared 3 bases from V and 7 bases from J, leaving 17 bases between. Germline assignment: CDR1 SGHDT and CDR2 YYEEEE. CDR3 length equals 14 residues. CDR3 DNA sequence: TGTGCCAGCAGCTCTGAGGATAGGGCGGGAGAGCAGTACTTC. This translates into CASSSEDRAGEQYF.

In its sample, this clone was seen once. V usage is TRBV27 and J usage is TRBJ1-2; the D is unclear. Germline V gives CDR1 MNHEY, CDR2 SMNVEV (reference sequence). This CDR3 region has 17 residues. V lost 3 bases to trimming and J lost 5 bases, with 22 bases between them. The CDR3 here is CASSFMGSGVGIYGYTF. The CDR3 DNA follows: TGTGCCAGCAGTTTTATGGGATCCGGGGTGGGAATTTATGGCTACACCTTC.